Listed here is a single T cell receptor (beta chain). What it binds is unknown. The CDR3 is 13 amino acids. Germline V gives CDR1 SGHDT, CDR2 YYEEEE. Trimming shortened V by 4 bases and J by 10 bases, and 12 bases separated the two germline ends. This record belongs to a study of T-cell reconstitution after alpha-beta-depleted transplantation in children. Study findings and constraints: The main origin of T-cell counts and diversity one year after transplant was newly produced T cells.

Molecular barcoding with unique molecular identifiers was used for the TCRbeta library. MiXCR, run by TCRdb on the PCR reads, gives a single entry per CDR3 protein. The table lists about a million distinct CDR3 sequences, about 29% of them singletons. V gene TRBV5-6 combines with J gene TRBJ1-6, with D possibly being TRBD1 (5 bases). The sample in question was PBMCs, mostly from graft donor cells, obtained 360 days after TCRalphabeta/CD19-depleted stem cell transplant. The source of this sequence is a boy in the first two years of life who had a stem cell transplant for SCID, so the T cells may come from the graft donor. The CDR3 reads CASSPGRGSPLHF. The CDR3 bases are TGTGCCAGCAGCCCGGGACGTGGCTCACCCCTCCACTTT.